This TCR beta chain was identified during a study of cytomegalovirus exposure and HLA in healthy donors. Study context: The roughly 670 first-cohort repertoires shared a platform with the roughly 130 validation repertoires, as reported in a later analysis.

Study-wide points: Some TCR beta chains (164 of them) were listed as cytomegalovirus-associated. Specificity for CMV antigens was confirmed in vitro for a few of the CMV-associated chains.

V dropped 0 bases and J dropped 0; count of bases not matched to a gene: 2. Germline assignment: CDR1 SGHTA and CDR2 FQGNSA. CDR3 length: 15 residues. Profiled with immunoSEQ multiplex PCR; TCRdb holds only in-frame clones, not every one. The table has about 98,000 clones, around 96% seen once. Comments on this clone: Its antigen remains unknown.

This sequence originates from a woman under 30 in good health and CMV-seronegative. Specimen: PBMCs. The chain uses TRBV7-2 and TRBJ2-7, with 7 bases matching TRBD2. CDR3 sequence: CASSLAGGASYEQYF. The CDR3 bases are TGTGCCAGCAGCTTAGCGGGAGGGGCCTCCTACGAGCAGTACTTC. Filled out from reference TRBV7-2 and TRBJ2-7, the complete variable domain reads GAGVSQSPSNKVTEKGKDVELRCDPISGHTALYWYRQSLGQGLEFLIYFQGNSAPDKSGLPSDRFSAERTGGSVSTLTIQRTQQEDSAVYLCASSLAGGASYEQYFGPGTRLTVT.